This TCR beta chain derives from a study of blood T cell repertoires in COVID-19. About the research overall: The analysed material was cDNA or gDNA that came from T cells, B-cell-depleted T cells, or PBMCs.

Germline assignment: CDR1 MNHEY and CDR2 SVGAGI. V was clipped by 0 bases and J by 0 bases, with 12 bases between them. This CDR3 has 16 amino acids. Under the authors' procedure: How many nucleated cells were present was estimated from reference gene primer amplification. Libraries were prepared by immunoSEQ multiplex PCR; TCRdb keeps only in-frame clonotypes and omits some of them. V and J calls and clone size are copied from that table; D and trimming were computed from the DNA. The repertoire includes more than 350,000 clones, 80% to 90% of them detected once, and less than 1.2% sits in the top ten. Those who participated ranged in age from roughly 18 to 89 years and resided in roughly 26 US areas. Clinical histories supplied by participants themselves formed the basis of cohort assignment.

The specimen sequenced was PBMCs or T cells enriched from blood (not recorded which). The sequence derives from a man aged 18 to 30 who had recovered from COVID-19. The chain links TRBV6-5 to TRBJ2-7, with TRBD2 as a possible D gene (5 bases). The CDR3 loop reads CASSYSRPGSSYEQYF. In DNA form, the CDR3 reads TGTGCCAGCAGTTACTCCCGGCCGGGAAGCTCCTACGAGCAGTACTTC.